A selection of T cell receptor beta chains follows, all from one sample in a study of T-cell reconstitution after alpha-beta-depleted transplantation in children. Each CDR3 protein gets one entry after TCRdb re-called the PCR reads with MiXCR. The sample records about 540,000 distinct CDR3 sequences, around 19% being singletons. The sample was PBMCs from the stem cell graft donor, taken from the stem cell graft. The receptors originated from a human donor who donated a stem cell graft to a child with acute lymphoblastic leukemia. The CDR3 runs from the conserved cysteine through the conserved F or W. D genes are given only for firm matches. A clone size is listed for some rows: how often the clone was seen (once, few, many), or a class if it is expanded.

>TRBJ2-2|TRBV12-5|15|TRBD2|NA
CASGPGGSWSGELFF
TGTGCTAGTGGCCCGGGGGGGTCCTGGTCCGGGGAGCTGTTTTTT
>TRBJ1-1|TRBV5-1|16|NA|NA
CASSLRGGGEGTEAFF
TGCGCCAGCAGCCTACGGGGTGGGGGAGAAGGCACTGAAGCTTTCTTT
>TRBJ2-1|TRBV20-1|15|TRBD2|many
CSARDRLAGYNEQFF
TGCAGTGCTAGAGATCGATTAGCGGGATACAATGAGCAGTTCTTC
>TRBJ1-5|TRBV12-3/TRBV12-4|13|NA|NA
CASSFGSPRPQHF
TGTGCCAGCAGTTTCGGTAGCCCCCGGCCCCAGCATTTT
>TRBJ1-1|TRBV2|16|NA|NA
CASSHQGGQGYTEAFF
TGTGCCAGCAGTCACCAGGGAGGTCAGGGTTACACTGAAGCTTTCTTT
>TRBJ1-5|TRBV2|15|NA|NA
CASLRDGVSNQPQHF
TGTGCCAGCTTACGGGATGGGGTGAGCAATCAGCCCCAGCATTTT
>TRBJ2-2|TRBV15|15|TRBD1|NA
CATSREGTASRELFF
TGTGCCACCAGCAGAGAAGGGACAGCAAGTCGGGAGCTGTTTTTT
>TRBJ2-2|TRBV5-6|15|NA|NA
CASSLAAGEAGEPFF
TGTGCCAGCAGCTTGGCGGCAGGGGAAGCCGGGGAGCCGTTTTTT
>TRBJ2-2|TRBV11-1|19|TRBD2|NA
CAPSTVASGRVYATGELFF
TGTGCCCCTAGCACCGTCGCTAGCGGGAGGGTCTATGCCACCGGGGAGCTGTTTTTT
>TRBJ2-2|TRBV20-1|13|NA|few
CSARGRRSGELFF
TGCAGTGCTAGAGGCCGCAGGAGCGGGGAGCTGTTTTTT
>TRBJ2-3|TRBV10-3|17|TRBD2|few
CAISGRTSGSVADTQYF
TGTGCCATCAGTGGTCGGACTAGCGGGAGTGTGGCAGATACGCAGTATTTT
>TRBJ2-1|TRBV5-1|14|TRBD1|few
CASSLEGQHNEQFF
TGCGCCAGCAGCTTGGAGGGACAGCACAATGAGCAGTTCTTC
>TRBJ1-1|TRBV12-3/TRBV12-4|13|NA|many
CASSLGRGTEAFF
TGTGCCAGCAGTTTAGGGAGGGGAACTGAAGCTTTCTTT
>TRBJ2-2|TRBV5-1|15|NA|NA
CASSLAAGAAGELFF
TGCGCCAGCAGCTTGGCCGCAGGGGCCGCCGGGGAGCTGTTTTTT
>TRBJ2-1|TRBV5-5|15|TRBD1|few
CASSKGQGAYNEQFF
TGTGCCAGCAGCAAAGGACAGGGGGCATACAATGAGCAGTTCTTC
>TRBJ1-2|TRBV15|13|NA|NA
CATSGQGNYGYTF
TGTGCCACCAGCGGACAAGGGAACTATGGCTACACCTTC
>TRBJ1-6|TRBV12-3/TRBV12-4|16|NA|NA
CASSLGAPQHNSPLHF
TGTGCCAGCAGTCTGGGGGCGCCTCAGCATAATTCACCCCTCCACTTT
>TRBJ1-3|TRBV19|17|NA|NA
CASSIEPRPSSGNTIYF
TGTGCCAGTAGTATAGAGCCCAGGCCGAGCTCTGGAAACACCATATATTTT
>TRBJ1-1|TRBV5-1|13|NA|NA
CASSLSTGLEAFF
TGCGCCAGCAGCTTGAGTACAGGCCTTGAAGCTTTCTTT
>TRBJ2-6|TRBV21-1|16|NA|NA
CASSPVDRAGANVLTF
TGTGCCAGCAGCCCGGTAGACAGGGCTGGGGCCAACGTCCTGACTTTC
>TRBJ2-7|TRBV5-1|15|TRBD2|NA
CASSSLAGVSYEQYF
TGCGCCAGCAGCTCCTTAGCGGGAGTCTCCTACGAGCAGTACTTC
>TRBJ2-3|TRBV5-1|15|NA|few
CASSLRDTSTDTQYF
TGCGCCAGCAGCTTGCGGGACACCAGCACAGATACGCAGTATTTT
>TRBJ2-3|TRBV3-1|17|TRBD2|NA
CASSLRGSGIVTDTQYF
TGTGCCAGCAGCCTGCGTGGTAGCGGGATTGTGACAGATACGCAGTATTTT
>TRBJ2-2|TRBV7-9|16|TRBD2|NA
CASSAGLAANTGELFF
TGTGCCAGCAGCGCGGGACTAGCGGCGAACACCGGGGAGCTGTTTTTT
>TRBJ2-2|TRBV7-2|16|NA|NA
CASSSRVLPVTGELFF
TGTGCCAGCAGCTCCAGGGTTCTGCCTGTCACCGGGGAGCTGTTTTTT
>TRBJ2-7|TRBV3-1|15|NA|few
CASSQDRTASYEQYF
TGTGCCAGCAGCCAAGATCGGACAGCATCCTACGAGCAGTACTTC
>TRBJ2-7|TRBV12-3/TRBV12-4|15|NA|few
CASSLWGRPNYEQYF
TGTGCCAGCAGTTTATGGGGCAGGCCTAACTACGAGCAGTACTTC
>TRBJ1-3|TRBV29-1|10|NA|NA
CSVLSDTIYF
TGCAGCGTTCTGAGTGACACCATTTATTTT
>TRBJ2-1|TRBV21-1|16|NA|few
CASSRPRSGRVHEQFF
TGTGCCAGCAGCCGCCCCAGAAGCGGGAGGGTCCATGAGCAGTTCTTC
>TRBJ2-1|TRBV5-1|19|TRBD2|NA
CASSLAGGRAPFIYNEQFF
TGCGCCAGCAGCTTGGCGGGCGGGAGGGCCCCTTTTATTTACAATGAGCAGTTCTTC
>TRBJ1-1|TRBV5-1|14|NA|NA
CASSLMGLNTEAFF
TGCGCCAGCAGCTTGATGGGCCTGAACACTGAAGCTTTCTTT
>TRBJ2-1|TRBV5-6|12|NA|few
CASSLLGGVRFF
TGTGCCAGCAGCTTGTTGGGGGGAGTACGGTTCTTC
>TRBJ2-3|TRBV7-2|16|TRBD2|few
CASRPRSGGSVVTQYF
TGTGCCAGCAGGCCTCGTAGCGGGGGGAGCGTGGTTACGCAGTATTTT
>TRBJ2-1|TRBV4-2|14|NA|few
CASSQGREYNEQFF
TGTGCCAGCAGCCAAGGCAGGGAGTACAATGAGCAGTTCTTC
>TRBJ2-3|TRBV12-3/TRBV12-4|14|TRBD2|few
CASSQGLVADTQYF
TGTGCCAGCAGTCAGGGACTAGTCGCAGATACGCAGTATTTT
>TRBJ2-3|TRBV27|16|NA|few
CASSPLHYPFTDTQYF
TGTGCCAGCAGTCCTCTACACTATCCCTTCACAGATACGCAGTATTTT
>TRBJ2-4|TRBV20-1|12|NA|NA
CSATEAKNIQYF
TGCAGTGCTACGGAAGCCAAAAACATTCAGTACTTC
>TRBJ2-7|TRBV5-8|15|NA|few
CASSRPTLGTYEQYF
TGTGCCAGCAGCCGACCAACCTTAGGGACCTACGAGCAGTACTTC
>TRBJ2-1|TRBV5-1|15|TRBD2|NA
CASSLSWEGRGEQFF
TGCGCCAGCAGCTTGTCGTGGGAGGGCCGGGGTGAGCAGTTCTTC
>TRBJ2-2|TRBV2|14|NA|few
CASTEPGNTGELFF
TGTGCCAGCACCGAGCCAGGGAACACCGGGGAGCTGTTTTTT
>TRBJ2-5|TRBV6-1|16|TRBD2|NA
CASSDRTSGGKETQYF
TGTGCCAGCAGCGACCGGACTAGCGGGGGAAAAGAGACCCAGTACTTC
>TRBJ2-1|TRBV29-1|17|TRBD1|few
CSGIQTGNTVSYNEQFF
TGCAGCGGTATCCAGACAGGGAATACCGTCTCCTACAATGAGCAGTTCTTC
>TRBJ2-2|TRBV5-1|16|NA|NA
CASSWELRRETGELFF
TGCGCCAGCAGCTGGGAACTACGAAGGGAAACCGGGGAGCTGTTTTTT
>TRBJ2-2|TRBV11-1|16|TRBD2|NA
CASSFYGRAGTGELFF
TGTGCCAGCAGCTTCTACGGGAGGGCCGGCACCGGGGAGCTGTTTTTT
>TRBJ2-3|TRBV7-3|14|TRBD1|NA
CASSRQGTTDTQYF
TGTGCCAGCAGCCGACAGGGCACCACAGATACGCAGTATTTT